This is a list of T cell receptor beta chains from one sample in a study of blood T cell repertoires in COVID-19. Method: immunoSEQ multiplex PCR; TCRdb's copy keeps in-frame clones and lacks some. This table has roughly 260,000 clones, roughly 90% appearing once. The sample taken for sequencing was peripheral blood. The source of these receptors is a woman in her 30s with COVID-19, enrolled during active disease. CDR3s include the opening cysteine and the closing phenylalanine or tryptophan. The D gene is left open where the match is weak. Expanded clones get a size class; other rows say once, few or many, or leave the size out.

j_gene: TRBJ2-5
d_gene: .
v_gene: TRBV5-1
abundance: .
len: 14
CDR3aa: CASKSVGPQETQYF
CDR3nt: TGCGCCAGCAAATCCGTTGGGCCGCAAGAGACCCAGTACTTC

j_gene: TRBJ1-5
d_gene: TRBD1
v_gene: TRBV27
abundance: few
len: 18
CDR3aa: CASRETGDGWTDYQPQHF
CDR3nt: TGTGCCAGCAGGGAAACAGGGGACGGATGGACTGATTATCAGCCCCAGCATTTT

j_gene: TRBJ2-2
d_gene: .
v_gene: TRBV5-6
abundance: .
len: 16
CDR3aa: CASRMTPGQETGELFF
CDR3nt: TGTGCCAGCAGGATGACTCCGGGACAAGAAACCGGGGAGCTGTTTTTT

j_gene: TRBJ1-5
d_gene: .
v_gene: TRBV4-1
abundance: once
len: 14
CDR3aa: CASSPDRPYQPQHF
CDR3nt: TGCGCCAGCAGCCCCGACAGGCCCTATCAGCCCCAGCATTTT

j_gene: TRBJ1-1
d_gene: .
v_gene: TRBV4-3
abundance: few
len: 14
CDR3aa: CASSQEPGNTEAFF
CDR3nt: TGCGCCAGCAGCCAAGAACCGGGAAACACTGAAGCTTTCTTT

j_gene: TRBJ2-7
d_gene: TRBD2
v_gene: TRBV11-2
abundance: .
len: 14
CDR3aa: CASSYAREAYEQYF
CDR3nt: TGTGCCAGCAGCTACGCGCGGGAGGCCTACGAGCAGTACTTC

j_gene: TRBJ2-2
d_gene: .
v_gene: TRBV24-1
abundance: .
len: 16
CDR3aa: CATSDAPGHSTGELFF
CDR3nt: TGTGCCACCAGTGATGCGCCGGGACATTCGACCGGGGAGCTGTTTTTT

j_gene: TRBJ2-7
d_gene: TRBD2
v_gene: TRBV6-5
abundance: .
len: 14
CDR3aa: CASILSGGSYEQYF
CDR3nt: TGTGCCAGCATCCTTAGCGGGGGGTCCTACGAGCAGTACTTC

j_gene: TRBJ1-1
d_gene: .
v_gene: TRBV10-3
abundance: .
len: 13
CDR3aa: CAIMSDMNTEAFF
CDR3nt: TGTGCCATCATGAGTGATATGAACACTGAAGCTTTCTTT

j_gene: TRBJ1-5
d_gene: .
v_gene: TRBV27
abundance: .
len: 12
CDR3aa: CASSFSNQPQHF
CDR3nt: TGTGCCAGCAGTTTCTCGAATCAGCCCCAGCATTTT

j_gene: TRBJ2-5
d_gene: .
v_gene: TRBV28
abundance: .
len: 14
CDR3aa: CASSRGGGAETQYF
CDR3nt: TGTGCCAGCAGCCGCGGAGGGGGCGCAGAGACCCAGTACTTC

j_gene: TRBJ2-7
d_gene: TRBD1
v_gene: TRBV28
abundance: .
len: 17
CDR3aa: CASITSPIQGDTYEQYF
CDR3nt: TGTGCCAGCATCACTTCCCCGATACAGGGGGATACCTACGAGCAGTACTTC

j_gene: TRBJ2-7
d_gene: TRBD1
v_gene: TRBV27
abundance: .
len: 14
CDR3aa: CASTIRTGDYEQYF
CDR3nt: TGTGCCAGCACCATTCGGACAGGAGACTACGAGCAGTACTTC

j_gene: TRBJ2-7
d_gene: TRBD2
v_gene: TRBV2
abundance: .
len: 18
CDR3aa: CASSETIRLAGEFNEQYF
CDR3nt: TGTGCCAGCAGTGAAACCATCCGTCTAGCGGGAGAATTCAACGAGCAGTACTTC

j_gene: TRBJ2-7
d_gene: .
v_gene: TRBV6-5
abundance: .
len: 14
CDR3aa: CASSYSRVGGEQYF
CDR3nt: TGTGCCAGCAGTTACTCCCGGGTCGGCGGCGAGCAGTACTTC

j_gene: TRBJ2-3
d_gene: TRBD2
v_gene: TRBV9
abundance: .
len: 15
CDR3aa: CASSVGAGVTDTQYF
CDR3nt: TGTGCCAGCAGCGTAGGAGCGGGAGTTACAGATACGCAGTATTTT

j_gene: TRBJ2-1
d_gene: TRBD2
v_gene: TRBV20-1
abundance: .
len: 13
CDR3aa: CSASGLADNEQFF
CDR3nt: TGCAGTGCTAGTGGCCTAGCGGACAATGAGCAGTTCTTC

j_gene: TRBJ2-7
d_gene: TRBD2
v_gene: TRBV5-5
abundance: .
len: 14
CDR3aa: CASSFGSGTYEQYF
CDR3nt: TGTGCCAGCAGCTTCGGAAGCGGGACCTACGAGCAGTACTTC

j_gene: TRBJ2-5
d_gene: .
v_gene: TRBV24-1
abundance: .
len: 12
CDR3aa: CATSEDLETQYF
CDR3nt: TGTGCCACCAGTGAGGACTTAGAGACCCAGTACTTC

j_gene: TRBJ1-1
d_gene: TRBD1
v_gene: TRBV12-3/TRBV12-4
abundance: .
len: 13
CDR3aa: CASSLVQGAEAFF
CDR3nt: TGTGCCAGCAGCCTTGTGCAGGGGGCTGAAGCTTTCTTT

j_gene: TRBJ2-7
d_gene: TRBD1
v_gene: TRBV5-5
abundance: .
len: 15
CDR3aa: CASSRLEQGAYEQYF
CDR3nt: TGTGCCAGCAGCCGCCTGGAACAGGGGGCCTACGAGCAGTACTTC

j_gene: TRBJ2-1
d_gene: .
v_gene: TRBV7-9
abundance: .
len: 16
CDR3aa: CASSLHAGRQYNEQFF
CDR3nt: TGTGCCAGCAGCTTGCATGCCGGTAGACAGTACAATGAGCAGTTCTTC

j_gene: TRBJ2-7
d_gene: .
v_gene: TRBV18
abundance: .
len: 13
CDR3aa: CASSPKAGGEQYF
CDR3nt: TGTGCCAGCTCACCCAAAGCAGGAGGCGAGCAGTACTTC

j_gene: TRBJ1-1
d_gene: TRBD1
v_gene: TRBV28
abundance: .
len: 14
CDR3aa: CASSPTGAPGEAFF
CDR3nt: TGTGCCAGCAGTCCGACAGGGGCCCCGGGGGAAGCTTTCTTT

j_gene: TRBJ1-3
d_gene: .
v_gene: TRBV11-2
abundance: .
len: 15
CDR3aa: CASSFSPTAGNTIYF
CDR3nt: TGTGCCAGCAGCTTCAGCCCCACAGCTGGAAACACCATATATTTT

j_gene: TRBJ2-2
d_gene: TRBD2
v_gene: TRBV9
abundance: once
len: 16
CDR3aa: CASSQTSGANTGELFF
CDR3nt: TGTGCCAGCAGTCAGACTAGCGGGGCGAACACCGGGGAGCTGTTTTTT

j_gene: TRBJ1-1
d_gene: TRBD1
v_gene: TRBV28
abundance: few
len: 13
CDR3aa: CASSQNRGGEAFF
CDR3nt: TGTGCCAGCAGTCAAAACAGGGGAGGTGAAGCTTTCTTT

j_gene: TRBJ1-2
d_gene: .
v_gene: TRBV6-2/TRBV6-3
abundance: .
len: 13
CDR3aa: CASSYEASYGYTF
CDR3nt: TGTGCCAGCAGTTACGAGGCCTCCTATGGCTACACCTTC

j_gene: TRBJ2-7
d_gene: .
v_gene: TRBV4-1
abundance: .
len: 15
CDR3aa: CASSLSIGQGSEQYF
CDR3nt: TGCGCCAGCAGCCTCTCGATAGGTCAGGGATCCGAGCAGTACTTC

j_gene: TRBJ2-7
d_gene: .
v_gene: TRBV29-1
abundance: .
len: 12
CDR3aa: CSVDGRIVGQYF
CDR3nt: TGCAGCGTTGACGGCAGGATCGTTGGGCAGTACTTC

j_gene: TRBJ1-1
d_gene: TRBD1
v_gene: TRBV30
abundance: .
len: 16
CDR3aa: CAWSPRDRALNTEAFF
CDR3nt: TGTGCCTGGAGTCCCCGGGACAGGGCCCTGAACACTGAAGCTTTCTTT

j_gene: TRBJ2-7
d_gene: .
v_gene: TRBV28
abundance: .
len: 12
CDR3aa: CASSSDYYEQYF
CDR3nt: TGTGCCAGCAGTTCCGACTACTACGAGCAGTACTTC

j_gene: TRBJ1-5
d_gene: .
v_gene: TRBV6-6
abundance: .
len: 15
CDR3aa: CASSTTRVGNQPQHF
CDR3nt: TGTGCCAGCAGTACCACGAGAGTCGGCAATCAGCCCCAGCATTTT

j_gene: TRBJ1-4
d_gene: TRBD1
v_gene: TRBV9
abundance: .
len: 16
CDR3aa: CASSARQGARNEKLFF
CDR3nt: TGTGCCAGCAGCGCAAGACAGGGGGCGAGGAATGAAAAACTGTTTTTT

j_gene: TRBJ2-7
d_gene: .
v_gene: TRBV4-1
abundance: .
len: 13
CDR3aa: CASSSRQSDEQYF
CDR3nt: TGCGCCAGCAGCTCCCGACAGTCCGACGAGCAGTACTTC

j_gene: TRBJ2-5
d_gene: .
v_gene: TRBV11-3
abundance: .
len: 15
CDR3aa: CASSLSTGLGETQYF
CDR3nt: TGTGCCAGCAGCTTATCTACAGGTCTCGGGGAGACCCAGTACTTC

j_gene: TRBJ2-1
d_gene: TRBD1
v_gene: TRBV7-3
abundance: .
len: 14
CDR3aa: CASSLGQGHNEQFF
CDR3nt: TGTGCCAGCAGCCTCGGACAGGGTCACAATGAGCAGTTCTTC

j_gene: TRBJ1-1
d_gene: .
v_gene: TRBV5-1
abundance: .
len: 15
CDR3aa: CASSGGAGLGTEAFF
CDR3nt: TGCGCCAGCAGCGGGGGGGCAGGCCTAGGAACTGAAGCTTTCTTT

j_gene: TRBJ2-2
d_gene: TRBD2
v_gene: TRBV5-1
abundance: .
len: 17
CDR3aa: CASSPPIAGGNTGELFF
CDR3nt: TGCGCCAGCAGCCCCCCGATAGCGGGGGGGAACACCGGGGAGCTGTTTTTT

j_gene: TRBJ2-6
d_gene: .
v_gene: TRBV2
abundance: .
len: 15
CDR3aa: CASRQGSAGANVLTF
CDR3nt: TGTGCCAGCAGACAGGGATCGGCTGGGGCCAACGTCCTGACTTTC

j_gene: TRBJ1-6
d_gene: .
v_gene: TRBV5-1
abundance: .
len: 14
CDR3aa: CASSISGVGSPLHF
CDR3nt: TGCGCCAGCAGCATATCAGGGGTAGGTTCACCCCTCCACTTT

j_gene: TRBJ2-7
d_gene: .
v_gene: TRBV28
abundance: .
len: 15
CDR3aa: CASSFVQGFPYEQYF
CDR3nt: TGTGCCAGCAGTTTTGTCCAGGGGTTCCCCTACGAGCAGTACTTC

j_gene: TRBJ2-2
d_gene: TRBD2
v_gene: TRBV24-1
abundance: once
len: 17
CDR3aa: CATSDLAGGPGTGELFF
CDR3nt: TGTGCCACCAGTGACTTAGCGGGAGGGCCCGGAACCGGGGAGCTGTTTTTT

j_gene: TRBJ1-2
d_gene: .
v_gene: TRBV24-1
abundance: .
len: 14
CDR3aa: CATSGTAANYGYTF
CDR3nt: TGTGCCACCAGTGGGACAGCTGCTAACTATGGCTACACCTTC